The 15 T cell receptor beta chains listed next were all sequenced from one sample in a study. TCRdb re-derived calls from the 5' RACE reads in MiXCR, one entry per CDR3 protein. The top ten hold around 2% of the sample, which has more than 55,000 distinct CDR3 sequences, more than 25% seen once. Tregs were sorted as CD4+CD25+CD127-/low cells. The sample comprised tumor-infiltrating Tregs sorted from the breast tumor. These receptor sequences come from a female donor with breast cancer.

Turning to this clonotype: Sequence at one end of the junction differs from germline and may be a read error. V usage is TRBV28 and J usage is TRBJ2-5; a weak D match, TRBD2 (5 bases). In germline, CDR1 is MDHEN, CDR2 SYDVKM. The CDR3 consists of 13 residues. CDR3 protein: CASSLPGEETLYF. The CDR3 nucleotides are TGTGCCAGCAGTTTGCCCGGGGAAGAGACCCTGTACTTC.

This clonotype was seen ten or more times. The J gene is TRBJ1-6, the V gene TRBV28; D unclear. CDR3 length: 11 amino acids. V dropped 6 bases and J dropped 11 bases, with 8 bases sitting between them. CDR1 is MDHEN, CDR2 SYDVKM, per germline. This CDR3 reads CASSLRAPLHF. DNA of the CDR3: TGTGCCAGCAGCCTAAGGGCACCCCTCCACTTT.

This clonotype was observed many times. The rearrangement uses TRBV6-5 and TRBJ2-7; 9 bases map to TRBD1. From germline, CDR1 is MNHEY and CDR2 SVGAGI. V trimming: 2 bases; J trimming: 3 bases; junction bases outside the gene matches: 5. The CDR3 covers 15 residues. Written as DNA, the CDR3 is TGTGCCAGCAGTTACGACCCGGGACAGGGCTACGAGCAGTACTTC. Amino acid sequence: CASSYDPGQGYEQYF.

This chain uses TRBV5-6 with TRBJ2-4; D remains ambiguous. Germline V CDR1 and CDR2: SGHDT, YYEEEE. This CDR3 has 16 amino acids. Deletions cut 4 bases from V and 0 bases from J, with 14 bases between. The CDR3 DNA sequence: TGTGCCAGCAGCCAGGACCTATCCCTAGCCAAAAACATTCAGTACTTC. Encoded protein: CASSQDLSLAKNIQYF. Complete variable domain (other parts from reference TRBV5-6 and TRBJ2-4): DAGVTQSPTHLIKTRGQQVTLRCSPKSGHDTVSWYQQALGQGPQFIFQYYEEEERQRGNFPDRFSGHQFPNYSSELNVNALLLGDSALYLCASSQDLSLAKNIQYFGAGTRLSVL.

Concerning this clonotype itself: Just one base apart from a much larger clone, this may be a read error. The V and J genes are TRBV25-1 and TRBJ2-7, with 8 positions matching TRBD1. Germline lookup yields CDR1 MGHDK and CDR2 SYGVNS. This CDR3 comprises 15 residues. The CDR3 DNA follows: TGTGCCGGCAGTGGATCCGGGACAGGCTCCTACGAGCAGTACTTC. It codes for CAGSGSGTGSYEQYF.

The chain carries TRBV10-3 and TRBJ2-5; 12 nucleotides line up with TRBD1. This CDR3 is 14 amino acids long. The junction had 7 bases not matched to a gene; V was cut back by 9 bases and J by 5 bases. Germline CDR1 and CDR2: ENHRY and SYGVKD. CDR3 in amino acids: CAIGTGGESETQYF. DNA for the CDR3: TGTGCCATTGGGACAGGGGGCGAATCGGAGACCCAGTACTTC.

In this sample, this clonotype turned up a few times. The chain uses TRBV18 and TRBJ2-7, with unresolved D. V was shortened by 3 bases and J by 0 bases, with 6 bases between the two germline ends. CDR1 and CDR2 (germline): KGHSH, LQKENI. This CDR3 comprises 13 residues. The CDR3 loop is CASSPIPSYEQYF. CDR3 sequence (DNA): TGTGCCAGCTCACCTATCCCCTCCTACGAGCAGTACTTC. The full variable domain, in which reference TRBV18 and TRBJ2-7 provide the parts outside the CDR3, is NAGVMQNPRHLVRRRGQEARLRCSPMKGHSHVYWYRQLPEEGLKFMVYLQKENIIDESGMPKERFSAEFPKEGPSILRIQQVVRGDSAAYFCASSPIPSYEQYFGPGTRLTVT.

A word on this clonotype: This sequence may be a read error, since a much larger clone differs from it by one base. The chain links TRBV15 to TRBJ2-5, with D perhaps matching TRBD2 (5 bases). This CDR3 is built from 16 residues. The germline V gene has CDR1 LNHNV and CDR2 YYDKDF (reference sequence). Trimming took 0 bases from V and 7 from J, leaving 18 bases between them. The DNA of the CDR3 is TGTGCCACCAGCAGAGAAGTAAACATAATGGCGGGGACCCAGTACTTC. Translating it yields CATSREVNIMAGTQYF.

The chain uses TRBV5-1 and TRBJ1-1; no definite D call. Deletions cut 5 bases from V and 1 base from J, with 9 bases between. Looked up from germline, CDR1 is SGHRS and CDR2 is YFSETQ. The CDR3 covers 13 residues. The CDR3 region is CASRTNENTEAFF. DNA of the CDR3: TGCGCCAGCAGGACCAACGAGAACACTGAAGCTTTCTTT.

This clonotype appeared a few times. The V call is TRBV5-6, the J call TRBJ1-5, with D uncertain. CDR1 is SGHDT, CDR2 YYEEEE, per germline. Trimming removed 1 base at V and 1 base at J, with 15 bases between. CDR3 size: 17 residues. CDR3 DNA sequence: TGTGCCAGCAGCTTGTTCTCCCGGACGGTGAGCAATCAGCCCCAGCATTTT. It is translated as CASSLFSRTVSNQPQHF.

In this sample, this clonotype turned up a few times. The genes are TRBV5-1 and TRBJ2-1; D possibly matches TRBD1 or TRBD2 (5 bases each). The CDR3 runs to 14 residues. The germline V gene has CDR1 SGHRS and CDR2 YFSETQ. The germline V and J ends were trimmed by 3 bases and 6 bases, with 13 bases remaining between them. The CDR3: CASSYGAEGNEQFF. The CDR3 DNA is TGCGCCAGCAGCTACGGGGCAGAGGGCAATGAGCAGTTCTTC.

The genes are TRBV9 and TRBJ2-7, with D perhaps being TRBD1 or TRBD2 (5 bases each). Germline V gene lookup returns CDR1 SGDLS and CDR2 YYNGEE. The CDR3 loop spans 15 amino acids. Trimming took 1 base from V and 4 from J, leaving 15 bases between them. This chain's CDR3 is CASSVRGAPGYEQYF. The CDR3 DNA reads as TGTGCCAGCAGCGTAAGAGGGGCTCCCGGGTACGAGCAGTACTTC.

The chain is built from TRBV7-6 and TRBJ2-5, with 7 bases lining up with TRBD1. Germline CDR1 is SGHVS and CDR2 is FNYEAQ. Trimming cost V 3 bases and J 2 bases; bases outside gene matches: 9. The CDR3 loop spans 16 amino acids. The CDR3 nucleotides are TGTGCCAGCAGCTTGTCCCGGACAGGACTGCAAGAGACCCAGTACTTC. Its protein is CASSLSRTGLQETQYF.

This chain links TRBV7-9 with TRBJ1-6; the D gene is possibly TRBD1 (5 bases). V was pared by 4 bases and J by 10 bases, with 14 bases between. Germline CDR1 SEHNR, CDR2 FQNEAQ (reference sequence). The CDR3 runs 14 residues. The CDR3 reads CASSSAGGGSPLHF. CDR3 coding DNA: TGTGCCAGCAGCTCAGCGGGGGGGGGATCACCCCTCCACTTT. Together with reference TRBV7-9 and TRBJ1-6, the CDR3 gives the full variable domain: DTGVSQNPRHKITKRGQNVTFRCDPISEHNRLYWYRQTLGQGPEFLTYFQNEAQLEKSRLLSDRFSAERPKGSFSTLEIQRTEQGDSAMYLCASSSAGGGSPLHFGNGTRLTVT.

This clonotype was detected ten times or more. In DNA, the CDR3 is TGCGCCAGCAGACAAACAGGGTCTCGGGAGCAGTACTTC. Protein: CASRQTGSREQYF. This chain uses TRBV4-1 with TRBJ2-7, with D possibly being TRBD1 (6 bases). CDR1 and CDR2 from the germline V gene are MGHRA and YSYEKL. Trimming pared 6 bases from V and 7 bases from J, leaving 16 bases between. This CDR3 is 13 amino acids long.